What follows describes a single T cell receptor (beta chain). The sample is drawn from a study of OX40 agonist ivuxolimab in advanced cancers. Assay: immunoSEQ multiplex PCR; the TCRdb copy retains only in-frame clones and omits some. Among about 24,000 clones listed, roughly 89% were seen once. Germline CDR1 and CDR2: ENHRY and SYGVKD. Trimming took off 7 bases at V and 2 bases at J, with 16 bases between the two ends. The CDR3 sequence is 15 residues long. This clonotype originated in an adult with an advanced solid tumor such as melanoma, head and neck, liver or kidney cancer. The material was CD4+ or CD8+ T cells sorted from blood, obtained in a trial of the OX40 agonist ivuxolimab. V usage is TRBV10-3 and J usage is TRBJ2-3, with D possibly being TRBD1 (6 bases). The CDR3 DNA reads as TGTGCCATCATGGGGGCTAGGGTGGACACAGATACGCAGTATTTT. This gives the protein CAIMGARVDTDTQYF.